The 19 T cell receptor beta chains below were found in one sample sequenced in a study of blood T cell repertoires in COVID-19. This table comes from immunoSEQ multiplex PCR, and its TCRdb copy is limited to in-frame clones, with some not included. The sample yields more than 12,000 clones, around 77% seen once. The material sequenced was peripheral blood. All receptors derive from a human donor in a cohort sampled during active COVID-19.

In this sample, this clone turned up a few times. CDR3 sequence reads: CASTGESYNSPLHF. DNA of the CDR3: TGTGCCAGTACAGGGGAGTCCTATAATTCACCCCTCCACTTT. This chain joins TRBV28 and TRBJ1-6; 7 nucleotides match TRBD1. The CDR3 length is 14 residues. Germline loops: CDR1 MDHEN, CDR2 SYDVKM. V was clipped by 9 bases and J by 1 base; unmatched bases: 3.

The chain joins TRBV19 to TRBJ1-1; weak D call: TRBD1 (6 bases). Germline V gene sequence: CDR1 LNHDA, CDR2 SQIVND (reference sequence). The length of the CDR3 is 15 residues. The V and J ends lost 5 bases and 1 base respectively, with 14 bases between them. The CDR3 reads CASSAPTRGNTEAFF. In nucleotides, the CDR3 is TGTGCCAGTAGTGCCCCGACCAGGGGGAACACTGAAGCTTTCTTT. Based on the CDR3 plus reference TRBV19 and TRBJ1-1, the full variable domain is DGGITQSPKYLFRKEGQNVTLSCEQNLNHDAMYWYRQDPGQGLRLIYYSQIVNDFQKGDIAEGYSVSREKKESFPLTVTSAQKNPTAFYLCASSAPTRGNTEAFFGQGTRLTVV.

The genes are TRBV27 and TRBJ1-1, with a possible D match to TRBD1 (6 bases). The CDR3 contains 16 residues. Per germline, CDR1 MNHEY and CDR2 SMNVEV (reference sequence). V gave up 3 bases and J gave up 0 bases, with 14 bases separating them. Here the CDR3 reads CASSFSAGEMNTEAFF. In nucleotides, the CDR3 is TGTGCCAGCAGTTTTAGCGCAGGGGAGATGAACACTGAAGCTTTCTTT.

The table lists this clone with a few counts. The J gene is TRBJ2-2, the V gene TRBV29-1, with 10 bases fitting TRBD1. The J segment lost 4 bases and the V segment lost 7 bases, leaving 3 bases of the junction unmatched. The length of the CDR3 is 13 residues. The germline gives CDR1 SQVTM, CDR2 ANQGSEA. DNA for the CDR3: TGCAGCGCCGGGACAGGGGCCACCGGGGAGCTGTTTTTT. Its translation is CSAGTGATGELFF.

The gene calls are TRBV4-1 and TRBJ2-3; the match to TRBD2 covers 11 bases. The V segment lost 1 base and the J segment 2 bases; nucleotides outside the gene matches: 11. The CDR3 has 19 amino acids. The V gene's germline CDR1 is MGHRA and CDR2 YSYEKL. The chain's CDR3 is CASSQVFLAGGGNTDTQYF. In nucleotides, the CDR3 is TGCGCCAGCAGCCAAGTTTTCCTAGCGGGAGGAGGGAACACAGATACGCAGTATTTT.

The V call is TRBV7-9, the J call TRBJ2-6; a weak D match, TRBD1 (6 bases). The CDR3 extends over 17 amino acids. CDR1 SEHNR and CDR2 FQNEAQ come from the germline V gene (reference sequence). V gave up 2 bases and J gave up 1 base, with 12 bases separating them. The CDR3 DNA is TGTGCCAGCAGCTTAACAGGGCGAGGGTCTGGGGCCAACGTCCTGACTTTC. Translated, it gives CASSLTGRGSGANVLTF. The complete variable domain, with remaining parts taken from reference TRBV7-9 and TRBJ2-6, reads DTGVSQNPRHKITKRGQNVTFRCDPISEHNRLYWYRQTLGQGPEFLTYFQNEAQLEKSRLLSDRFSAERPKGSFSTLEIQRTEQGDSAMYLCASSLTGRGSGANVLTFGAGSRLTVL.

V gene TRBV19 combines with J gene TRBJ2-3; D gene uncertain. The germline V gene encodes CDR1 LNHDA and CDR2 SQIVND (reference sequence). V was cut by 5 bases and J by 5 bases, with 23 bases left in between. The CDR3 covers 17 residues. The chain's CDR3 is CASSSQASEWNEDTQYF. CDR3 coding DNA: TGTGCCAGTAGTTCCCAGGCCTCCGAGTGGAATGAAGATACGCAGTATTTT.

The V call is TRBV28, the J call TRBJ1-1; possibly TRBD1 for D (5 bases). The CDR3 sequence is 15 residues long. Germline CDR1 reads MDHEN; CDR2 reads SYDVKM. Deletions cut 3 bases from V and 1 base from J, with 12 bases between. The CDR3 sequence: CASSFRGVQNTEAFF. The DNA for the CDR3 is TGTGCCAGCAGTTTTCGGGGGGTCCAGAACACTGAAGCTTTCTTT.

This clone has a single count. The rearrangement links TRBV19 to TRBJ2-1, with D perhaps TRBD2 (6 bases). V lost 5 bases, J lost 6 bases, and 14 bases lay in between. The CDR3 runs to 14 residues. Germline V lookup: CDR1 LNHDA, CDR2 SQIVND (reference sequence). The DNA of the CDR3 is TGTGCCAGTAGTTGGAGGGAGATAGCCAATGAGCAGTTCTTC. It codes for CASSWREIANEQFF.

This chain joins TRBV11-3 and TRBJ2-3; D is perhaps TRBD2 (5 bases). Looked up from germline, CDR1 is SGHNT and CDR2 is YENEEA. The CDR3 is 15 amino acids. The V gene lost 3 bases and the J gene lost 2 bases, with 12 bases spanning the gap. CDR3 nucleotides: TGTGCCAGCAGCTTTACTAGTCTCAACACAGATACGCAGTATTTT. Translation: CASSFTSLNTDTQYF.

V gene TRBV7-8 combines with J gene TRBJ2-5; 12 nucleotides agree with TRBD2. CDR3 length equals 17 residues. Germline loops: CDR1 SGHVS, CDR2 FQNEAQ. V was pared by 5 bases and J by 5 bases, with 12 bases of the junction left unmatched. The DNA for the CDR3 is TGTGCCAGCAGCCCCCGGACTAGCGGGGCCCGACGGGAGACCCAGTACTTC. It encodes CASSPRTSGARRETQYF.

The chain is built from TRBV5-4 and TRBJ2-1; possible D gene TRBD1, 6 bases. Trimming left V 4 bases short and J 9 bases short, with 8 bases between. The germline V gene encodes CDR1 SGHNT and CDR2 YYREEE (reference sequence). CDR3 length: 11 amino acids. The DNA of the CDR3 is TGTGCCAGCAGCAAACAGGGTGAGCAGTTCTTC. The encoded protein is CASSKQGEQFF.

This sequence joins TRBV6-5 and TRBJ2-1; 9 bases map to TRBD1. CDR3 length equals 14 residues. Germline trimming cut 4 bases from V and 6 bases from J; bases unmatched to any gene: 4. CDR1 MNHEY and CDR2 SVGAGI come from the germline V gene. CDR3 protein: CASSWDRVRNEQFF. The CDR3 bases are TGTGCCAGCAGTTGGGACAGGGTACGCAATGAGCAGTTCTTC.

The gene calls are TRBV6-6 and TRBJ1-1; TRBD1 matches at 7 bases. This CDR3 has 14 amino acids. The V gene end was trimmed by 0 bases and the J gene end by 3 bases; junction bases not matched to a gene: 1. The germline CDR1 and CDR2 sequences are MNHNY and SVGAGI (reference sequence). CDR3 sequence reads: CASSYSGQYTEAFF. The CDR3 bases are TGTGCCAGCAGTTACTCGGGACAGTACACTGAAGCTTTCTTT.

The chain links TRBV18 to TRBJ1-4; D gene unclear. V was cut by 2 bases and J by 8 bases, with 12 bases left in between. This CDR3 spans 14 amino acids. Germline V gene data show CDR1 as KGHSH and CDR2 as LQKENI. CDR3 in amino acids: CASSPISSGEKLFF. For the CDR3, the DNA is TGTGCCAGCTCACCAATATCGTCCGGGGAAAAACTGTTTTTT.

The chain combines TRBV18 with TRBJ1-4, with D tentatively TRBD1 (6 bases). V gave up 6 bases and J gave up 6 bases, with 14 bases separating them. The CDR3 contains 14 residues. Per the germline V gene, CDR1 is KGHSH and CDR2 is LQKENI. As DNA, the CDR3 is TGTGCCAGCTCCTCCGGGACAAGAGATGAAAAACTGTTTTTT. It encodes CASSSGTRDEKLFF.

This clone occurred a few times. The rearrangement links TRBV6-7 to TRBJ2-5, with 9 bases lining up with TRBD1. TRBV6-7 is designated an ORF whose function remains uncertain. V dropped 2 bases and J dropped 5; count of bases not matched to a gene: 18. CDR3 length: 19 residues. The CDR3 region is CASSYLRDGTGPVGETQYF. The CDR3, as DNA: TGTGCCAGCAGTTACCTCCGGGACGGGACAGGGCCCGTGGGGGAGACCCAGTACTTC.

The chain uses TRBV19 and TRBJ2-7, with D hard to call. This CDR3 is built from 13 residues. V dropped 2 bases and J dropped 2 bases, with 7 bases sitting between them. The V gene's germline CDR1 is LNHDA and CDR2 SQIVND (reference sequence). CDR3 residues: CASSINGAYEQYF. As DNA, the CDR3 is TGTGCCAGTAGTATAAACGGAGCCTACGAGCAGTACTTC.

CDR3 sequence: CAISDASGGPQETQYF. In nucleotides, the CDR3 is TGTGCCATCAGTGATGCTAGCGGGGGGCCCCAAGAGACCCAGTACTTC. The chain links TRBV10-3 to TRBJ2-5, with 11 bases identical to TRBD2. CDR3 length equals 16 residues. CDR1 ENHRY and CDR2 SYGVKD come from the germline V gene. V gave up 3 bases and J gave up 1 base; unmatched junction bases: 4.